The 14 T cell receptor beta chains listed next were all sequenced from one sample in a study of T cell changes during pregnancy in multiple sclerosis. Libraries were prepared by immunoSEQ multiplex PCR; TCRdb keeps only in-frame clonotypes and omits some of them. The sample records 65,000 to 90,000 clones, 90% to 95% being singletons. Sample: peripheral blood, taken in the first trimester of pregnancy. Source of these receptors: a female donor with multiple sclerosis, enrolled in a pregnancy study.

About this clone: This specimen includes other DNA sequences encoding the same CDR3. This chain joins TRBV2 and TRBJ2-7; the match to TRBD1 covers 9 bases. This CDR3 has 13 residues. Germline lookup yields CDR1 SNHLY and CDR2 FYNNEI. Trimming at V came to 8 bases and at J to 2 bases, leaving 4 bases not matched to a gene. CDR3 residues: CASSGQGTYEQYF. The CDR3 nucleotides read TGTGCCAGCTCAGGACAGGGGACCTACGAGCAGTACTTC.

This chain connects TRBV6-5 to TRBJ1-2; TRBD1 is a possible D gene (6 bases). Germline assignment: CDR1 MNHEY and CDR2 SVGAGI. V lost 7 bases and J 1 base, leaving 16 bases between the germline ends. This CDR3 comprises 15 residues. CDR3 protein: CASTARGFVNYGYTF. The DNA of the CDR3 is TGTGCCAGCACCGCAAGGGGGTTTGTTAACTATGGCTACACCTTC.

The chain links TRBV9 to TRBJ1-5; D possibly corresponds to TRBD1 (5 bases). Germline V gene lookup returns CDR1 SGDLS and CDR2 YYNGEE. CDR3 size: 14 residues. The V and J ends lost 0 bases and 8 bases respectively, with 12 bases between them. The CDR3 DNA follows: TGTGCCAGCAGCGTAGGGGGGGGTAGGGAGCCCCAGCATTTT. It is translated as CASSVGGGREPQHF. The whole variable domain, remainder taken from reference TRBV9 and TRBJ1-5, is DSGVTQTPKHLITATGQRVTLRCSPRSGDLSVYWYQQSLDQGLQFLIQYYNGEERAKGNILERFSAQQFPDLHSELNLSSLELGDSALYFCASSVGGGREPQHFGDGTRLSIL.

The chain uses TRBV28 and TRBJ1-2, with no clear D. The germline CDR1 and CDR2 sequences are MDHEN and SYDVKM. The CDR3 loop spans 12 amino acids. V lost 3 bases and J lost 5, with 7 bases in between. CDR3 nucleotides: TGTGCCAGCAGTTTTGGCGGGTATGGCTACACCTTC. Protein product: CASSFGGYGYTF.

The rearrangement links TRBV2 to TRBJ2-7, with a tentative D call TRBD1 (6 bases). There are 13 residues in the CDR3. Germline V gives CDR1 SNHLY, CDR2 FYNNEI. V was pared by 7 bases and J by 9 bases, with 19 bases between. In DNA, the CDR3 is TGTGCCAGCAAGGGGGACAACCTCTTGGGGCAGTACTTC. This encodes CASKGDNLLGQYF. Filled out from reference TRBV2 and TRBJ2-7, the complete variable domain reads EPEVTQTPSHQVTQMGQEVILRCVPISNHLYFYWYRQILGQKVEFLVSFYNNEISEKSEIFDDQFSVERPDGSNFTLKIRSTKLEDSAMYFCASKGDNLLGQYFGPGTRLTVT.

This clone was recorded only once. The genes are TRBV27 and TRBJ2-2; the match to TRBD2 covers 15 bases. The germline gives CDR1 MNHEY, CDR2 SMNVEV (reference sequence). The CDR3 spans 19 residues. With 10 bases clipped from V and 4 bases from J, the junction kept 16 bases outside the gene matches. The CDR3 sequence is CATTHGLGLAGGVTGELFF. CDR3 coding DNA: TGTGCCACCACGCACGGATTAGGACTAGCGGGAGGGGTCACCGGGGAGCTGTTTTTT.

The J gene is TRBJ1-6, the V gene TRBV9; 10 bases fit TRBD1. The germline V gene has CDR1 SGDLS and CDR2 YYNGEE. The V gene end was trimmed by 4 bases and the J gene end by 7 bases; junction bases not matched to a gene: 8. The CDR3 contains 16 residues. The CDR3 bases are TGTGCCAGCAGCCCCCAGCCGGGACAGGGGAATTCACCCCTCCACTTT. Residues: CASSPQPGQGNSPLHF.

CDR3 sequence reads: CAISEPLEDSYIQETQYF. The CDR3, as DNA: TGTGCCATCAGTGAGCCCCTTGAGGACTCCTACATACAAGAGACCCAGTACTTC. The chain links TRBV10-3 to TRBJ2-5; possibly TRBD2 for D (5 bases). CDR3 length equals 18 residues. CDR1 is ENHRY and CDR2 is SYGVKD in the germline V gene. V lost 2 bases to trimming and J lost 2 bases, with 21 bases between them.

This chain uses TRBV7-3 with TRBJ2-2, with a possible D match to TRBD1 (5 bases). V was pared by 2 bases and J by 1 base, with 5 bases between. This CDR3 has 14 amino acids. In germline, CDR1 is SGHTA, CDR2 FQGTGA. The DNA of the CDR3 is TGTGCCAGCAGCTTACAGGGGAACACCGGGGAGCTGTTTTTT. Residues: CASSLQGNTGELFF.

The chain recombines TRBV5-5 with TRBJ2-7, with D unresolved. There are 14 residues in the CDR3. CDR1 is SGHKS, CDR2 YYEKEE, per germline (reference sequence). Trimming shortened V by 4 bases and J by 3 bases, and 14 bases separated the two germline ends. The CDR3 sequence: CASSRDPESYEQYF. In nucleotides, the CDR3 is TGTGCCAGCAGCAGAGATCCCGAGAGCTACGAGCAGTACTTC.

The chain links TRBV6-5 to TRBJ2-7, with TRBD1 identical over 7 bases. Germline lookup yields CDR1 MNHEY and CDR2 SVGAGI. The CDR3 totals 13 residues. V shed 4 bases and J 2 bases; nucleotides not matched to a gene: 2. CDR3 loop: CASSSTGPYEQYF. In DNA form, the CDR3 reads TGTGCCAGCAGTTCGACAGGGCCCTACGAGCAGTACTTC.

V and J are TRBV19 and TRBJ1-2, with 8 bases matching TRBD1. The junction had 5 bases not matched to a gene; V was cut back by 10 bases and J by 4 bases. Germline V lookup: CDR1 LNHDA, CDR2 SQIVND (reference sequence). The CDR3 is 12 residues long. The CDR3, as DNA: TGTGCCACTAATACAGGGGGCTATGGCTACACCTTC. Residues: CATNTGGYGYTF.

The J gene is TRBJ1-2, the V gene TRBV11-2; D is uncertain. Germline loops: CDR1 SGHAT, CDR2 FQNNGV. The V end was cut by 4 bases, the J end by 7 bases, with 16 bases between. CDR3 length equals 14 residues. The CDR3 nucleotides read TGTGCCAGCAGCTCACTTGCGGCCCTCGGTGGCTACACCTTC. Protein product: CASSSLAALGGYTF.

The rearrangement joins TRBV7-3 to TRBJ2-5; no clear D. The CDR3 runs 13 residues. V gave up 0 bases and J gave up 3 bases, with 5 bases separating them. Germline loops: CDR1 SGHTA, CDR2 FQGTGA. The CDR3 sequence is CASSLTYKETQYF. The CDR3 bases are TGTGCCAGCAGCTTAACATACAAAGAGACCCAGTACTTC.